Listed here is a single T cell receptor (beta chain). The antigen remains undetermined. Libraries were made from TCR beta cDNA, and they carried unique molecular identifiers. With roughly 0.85 to 11 million T cells as the source, some 510,000 cDNA molecules resulted. TCRdb redid the calling of the PCR reads with MiXCR, one entry per CDR3 protein. The sample has a few hundred thousand distinct CDR3 sequences, approximately 38% seen once. Trimming removed 6 bases at V and 5 bases at J, with 19 bases between. Germline lookup yields CDR1 MNHNY and CDR2 SVGAGI (reference sequence). This CDR3 contains 15 residues. This sample stems from a study of post-analysis software for immune sequencing data. General observations from the study: About 5 TRBV segments (TRBV5-6, TRBV5-1 and TRBV20-1 among them) occurred more frequently in patients than in controls. Significantly lower normalized Chao1 diversity was seen in multiple sclerosis patients than in controls.

The receptor's source is a girl aged 2 to 10 with multiple sclerosis. This chain links TRBV6-6 with TRBJ2-5; D might be TRBD1 (5 bases). Sequenced material: blood. The CDR3 coding sequence is TGTGCCAGCAGACGCGACAGCAACCTACGGGAGACCCAGTACTTC. It is translated as CASRRDSNLRETQYF.